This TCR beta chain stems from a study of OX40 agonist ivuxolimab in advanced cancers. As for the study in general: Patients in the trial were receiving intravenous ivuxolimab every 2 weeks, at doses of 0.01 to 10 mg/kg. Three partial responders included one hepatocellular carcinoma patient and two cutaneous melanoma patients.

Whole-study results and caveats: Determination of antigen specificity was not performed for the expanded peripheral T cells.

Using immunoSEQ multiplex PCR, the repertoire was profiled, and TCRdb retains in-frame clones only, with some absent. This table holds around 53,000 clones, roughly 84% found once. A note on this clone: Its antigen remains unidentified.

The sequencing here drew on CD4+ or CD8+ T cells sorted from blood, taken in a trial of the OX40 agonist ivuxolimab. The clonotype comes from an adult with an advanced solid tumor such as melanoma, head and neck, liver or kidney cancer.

CDR3 in DNA: TGCGCCAGCAGCTCTGGACAGGGGGAATTCGAGCAGTACTTC. Translating gives CASSSGQGEFEQYF. J is TRBJ2-7 and V is TRBV5-1, with 10 bases matching TRBD1. This CDR3 is built from 14 residues. V lost 3 bases and J lost 6; bases outside the gene matches: 6. CDR1 is SGHRS, CDR2 YFSETQ, per germline.